The present T cell receptor (beta chain) was sequenced within a study of T cells in Graves' hyperthyroidism and ophthalmopathy. TCR beta CDR3 region amplification was performed from RNA transcripts. During a first-round RT-PCR of the TCR CDR3, the HTBI primer set was used. MiXCR was run by TCRdb on the multiplex PCR reads, yielding one entry per CDR3 protein. The table records roughly 700,000 distinct CDR3 sequences, approximately 15% of them present only once. This CDR3 has 15 amino acids. The ends lost 4 bases at V and 5 bases at J; junction bases unmatched: 9. Germline V CDR1 and CDR2: MGHRA, YSYEKL.

The sequenced material came from blood. The chain combines TRBV4-1 with TRBJ2-7; 9 bases fit TRBD2. The TCR sequence derives from a young woman with Graves' hyperthyroidism. The CDR3 reads CASSPLAGGPDEQYF. The CDR3 DNA follows: TGCGCCAGCAGCCCCCTGGCGGGAGGGCCTGACGAGCAGTACTTC.